The rows below give T cell receptor beta chains drawn from one sample of a study of neurological immune-mediated disorders. Using its own MiXCR run on the 5' RACE reads, TCRdb lists one record per CDR3 protein. The table lists roughly 100,000 distinct CDR3 sequences, less than 14% of them singletons. The sequenced sample was PBMCs. These receptors were collected from a female donor with HTLV-1-associated myelopathy (HAM/TSP). Each CDR3 is given with its conserved first and last residue. The D gene is left open where the match is weak. A row's size may be missing; if present it is once, few, many or a size class.

V gene	D gene	J gene	clone size	CDR3 DNA	CDR3 protein
TRBV20-1	NA	TRBJ1-2	few	TGCAGGGCCGGGGGAGGCTACACCTTC	CRAGGGYTF
TRBV10-2	TRBD1	TRBJ2-7	many	TGCGCCAGCAGTGCGACAGGGAAGATCTACGAGCAGTACTTC	CASSATGKIYEQYF
TRBV7-9	NA	TRBJ2-7	many	TGTGCCAGCAGCAAAGGACGAGACTCCTACGAGCAGTACTTC	CASSKGRDSYEQYF
TRBV28	NA	TRBJ2-1	NA	TGTGCCAGCAGTTTCCTTTTACCCTCGAATGAGCAGTTCTTC	CASSFLLPSNEQFF
TRBV6-5	NA	TRBJ2-7	many	TGTGCCAGCAGTTACTCACTAGCTAGGGACGAGCAGTACTTC	CASSYSLARDEQYF
TRBV5-1	NA	TRBJ1-1	many	TGCGCCAGCAGCCACGAAGGGGGTACTGAAGCTTTCTTT	CASSHEGGTEAFF
TRBV20-1	NA	TRBJ1-5	many	TGCAGTGCTAGAGATGAAAGGGGGGACCCGCAGCCCCAGCATTTT	CSARDERGDPQPQHF
TRBV5-1	NA	TRBJ2-3	many	TGCGCCAGCAGCTTGGTAGCAGGGGACGTCACAGATACGCAGTATTTT	CASSLVAGDVTDTQYF
TRBV7-8	NA	TRBJ2-1	many	TGTGCCAGCAGCTTTCTTAAGAGCTCCTACAATGAGCAGTTCTTC	CASSFLKSSYNEQFF
TRBV24-1	NA	TRBJ2-3	NA	TGTGCCACGGGGTTCGGGCCTGCCGATACGCAGTATTTT	CATGFGPADTQYF
TRBV9	TRBD2	TRBJ2-3	many	TGTGCCAGCAGCGTCAGAAGTGGCGGGGGAAGCACAGATACGCAGTATTTT	CASSVRSGGGSTDTQYF
TRBV27	TRBD2	TRBJ2-1	many	TGTGCCAGTTCCAGTCCCAGGCGGGAGGATGAGCAGTTCTTC	CASSSPRREDEQFF
TRBV10-3	TRBD2	TRBJ2-3	many	TGTGCCATCAGTGGGCGTCGTAGCGGGGGTCTTATGGAGTTGTATTTT	CAISGRRSGGLMELYF
TRBV2	NA	TRBJ2-1	NA	TGTGCCAGCAGATACCCTTCGGGGTCAGACAATGAGCAGTTCTTC	CASRYPSGSDNEQFF
TRBV10-2	NA	TRBJ1-2	many	TGCGCCAGCAGTGAGGGGGTTAACTATGGCTACACCTTC	CASSEGVNYGYTF
TRBV7-9	NA	TRBJ2-7	few	TGTGCCAGCAGCTTAGGACCGGGGGAGCAGTACTTC	CASSLGPGEQYF
TRBV18	NA	TRBJ2-3	medium-sized	TGTGCCAGCTCACCACCGTCGGGGTACGGATATACGCAGTATTTT	CASSPPSGYGYTQYF
TRBV20-1	TRBD2	TRBJ2-3	few	TGCAGTGCCGAACTAGCGGGGGTCTCAGATACGCAGTATTTT	CSAELAGVSDTQYF
TRBV20-1	NA	TRBJ1-2	many	TGCAGTGCTAGAGATCGGACGCCCCTTGTTAATGGCTACACCTTC	CSARDRTPLVNGYTF
TRBV6-5	NA	TRBJ1-2	many	TGTGCCAGCAGTACGGCCAACTTAAACTATGGCTACACCTTC	CASSTANLNYGYTF
TRBV7-3	TRBD2	TRBJ2-3	NA	TGTGCCAGAACAACTAGCGGGGGGGCCGAGGCAGATACGCAGTATTTT	CARTTSGGAEADTQYF
TRBV20-1	NA	TRBJ2-7	NA	TGCAGTTCTAGAGTCGGGGGTCCGTACGAGCAGTACTTC	CSSRVGGPYEQYF
TRBV29-1	TRBD1	TRBJ1-1	many	TGCAGCTCCCTGGACAGGGGGCTGACTGAAGCTTTCTTT	CSSLDRGLTEAFF
TRBV9	NA	TRBJ2-1	NA	TGTGCCAGCAGCTCCGGGGTGGTACTCAGCTCCTACAATGAGCAGTTCTTC	CASSSGVVLSSYNEQFF
TRBV28	NA	TRBJ2-7	many	TGTGCCAGCAGTTCATGGGGTGGGTCCTACGAGCAGTACTTC	CASSSWGGSYEQYF
TRBV4-1	TRBD2	TRBJ2-5	many	TGCGCCAGCAGCCCCGTAGGACTTAGCGGGGGCCAAGAGATCCAGTACTTC	CASSPVGLSGGQEIQYF
TRBV28	NA	TRBJ2-7	many	TGTGCCAGCGCGTGGACCGAAACCTACGAGCAGTACTTC	CASAWTETYEQYF
TRBV28	TRBD2	TRBJ2-2	many	TGTGCCAGCAGCCGAGGACTAGCGGACACCGGGGAGCTGTTTTTT	CASSRGLADTGELFF
TRBV12-3/TRBV12-4	TRBD1	TRBJ1-2	NA	TGTGCCAGCAGTTTAACCGGGACAGGGGTTGGCTATGGCTACACCTTC	CASSLTGTGVGYGYTF
TRBV5-5	TRBD1	TRBJ2-1	many	TGTGCCAGCAGCTCGACAGGGGTCTATGAGCAGTTCTTC	CASSSTGVYEQFF